Each of the 26 T cell receptor beta chains below was sequenced from the same sample in a study of cytomegalovirus exposure and HLA in healthy donors. Primers included in the PCR were 60 Vbeta and 13 Jbeta primers. Assay used: immunoSEQ multiplex PCR; TCRdb lists only in-frame clones, some missing. The sample lists 90,000 or so clones; about 80% were seen once. Sample: PBMCs. The source is a man under 40 in good health and CMV-seropositive.

This chain uses TRBV5-6 with TRBJ2-5; D remains ambiguous. Germline assignment: CDR1 SGHDT and CDR2 YYEEEE. The CDR3 is 13 residues long. Deletions cut 1 base from V and 0 bases from J, with 4 bases between. CDR3 sequence reads: CASSLPYQETQYF. The CDR3 nucleotides read TGTGCCAGCAGCTTGCCGTACCAAGAGACCCAGTACTTC.

The rearrangement uses TRBV7-9 and TRBJ2-3, with D possibly matching TRBD1 (6 bases). CDR1 and CDR2 from the germline V gene are SEHNR and FQNEAQ (reference sequence). The ends were cut back, 5 bases at V and 1 base at J, with 19 bases in the middle. The CDR3 has 17 residues. Here the CDR3 DNA reads TGTGCCAGCAGCCGTCAACTCAGGACAGTGCGCACAGATACGCAGTATTTT. Protein: CASSRQLRTVRTDTQYF.

This clone was seen only a few times. The chain couples TRBV4-1 to TRBJ1-1, with TRBD1 matching over 8 bases. Germline CDR1 reads MGHRA; CDR2 reads YSYEKL. J lost 3 bases, V lost 4 bases, and 10 bases had no gene match. This CDR3 has 16 residues. CDR3: CASSLLETGADTEAFF. The CDR3 coding sequence is TGCGCCAGCAGCCTCCTGGAGACAGGGGCGGACACTGAAGCTTTCTTT.

V is TRBV7-3 and J is TRBJ2-3; unclear D gene. Trimming took off 5 bases at V and 0 bases at J, with 12 bases between the two ends. The germline V gene encodes CDR1 SGHTA and CDR2 FQGTGA. CDR3 length equals 15 residues. The CDR3 reads CASSTSDLSTDTQYF. The CDR3 nucleotides read TGTGCCAGCAGCACGAGCGACCTAAGCACAGATACGCAGTATTTT.

This clone occurred a few times. The rearrangement uses TRBV5-4 and TRBJ2-1; TRBD1 agrees at 9 bases. The V gene's germline CDR1 is SGHNT and CDR2 YYREEE (reference sequence). The V segment lost 4 bases and the J segment 6 bases; nucleotides outside the gene matches: 11. The CDR3 contains 16 residues. CDR3 in amino acids: CASSAGQGQGRNEQFF. The CDR3 DNA reads as TGTGCCAGCAGCGCTGGACAGGGGCAGGGACGCAATGAGCAGTTCTTC. The full variable domain, rest sourced from reference TRBV5-4 and TRBJ2-1, is ETGVTQSPTHLIKTRGQQVTLRCSSQSGHNTVSWYQQALGQGPQFIFQYYREEENGRGNFPPRFSGLQFPNYSSELNVNALELDDSALYLCASSAGQGQGRNEQFFGPGTRLTVL.

This chain uses TRBV29-1 with TRBJ1-1; no clear D gene. Between the trimmed V and J ends, which lost 8 bases and 1 base, there was a span of 8 bases. There are 11 residues in the CDR3. Germline-derived CDR1 and CDR2 are SQVTM and ANQGSEA. CDR3 loop: CSPPGNTEAFF. The CDR3 DNA reads TGCAGCCCCCCGGGGAACACTGAAGCTTTCTTT.

In its sample, this clone was seen once. This chain links TRBV9 with TRBJ1-3; D not certain. Looked up from germline, CDR1 is SGDLS and CDR2 is YYNGEE. CDR3 length: 16 residues. With 2 bases removed from V and 0 bases from J, the gap between germline ends came to 12 bases. The CDR3 coding sequence is TGTGCCAGCAGCGTCGAGCTGGTTCCCTCTGGAAACACCATATATTTT. This gives the protein CASSVELVPSGNTIYF.

V is TRBV11-3 and J is TRBJ2-1; 8 nucleotides line up with TRBD2. Trimming at V came to 5 bases and at J to 5 bases, leaving 8 bases not matched to a gene. The CDR3 totals 15 residues. The germline gives CDR1 SGHNT, CDR2 YENEEA. The CDR3 coding sequence is TGTGCCAGCAGCCCCGGGGGGGGGCGTAACAATGAGCAGTTCTTC. It specifies CASSPGGGRNNEQFF. Combining the CDR3 with reference TRBV11-3 and TRBJ2-1 gives the whole variable domain EAGVVQSPRYKIIEKKQPVAFWCNPISGHNTLYWYLQNLGQGPELLIRYENEEAVDDSQLPKDRFSAERLKGVDSTLKIQPAELGDSAVYLCASSPGGGRNNEQFFGPGTRLTVL.

This chain links TRBV5-1 with TRBJ2-5; no clear D. V was trimmed by 0 bases and J by 2 bases, leaving 8 bases between them. This CDR3 is built from 14 residues. Germline CDR1 and CDR2: SGHRS and YFSETQ. This CDR3 is CASSLVSSQETQYF. In DNA, the CDR3 is TGCGCCAGCAGCTTGGTTTCCAGTCAAGAGACCCAGTACTTC.

The gene calls are TRBV7-9 and TRBJ1-1, with a weak D call TRBD1 (6 bases). This CDR3 has 16 residues. The V end was cut by 3 bases, the J end by 1 base, with 15 bases between. Germline V gene data show CDR1 as SEHNR and CDR2 as FQNEAQ (reference sequence). In nucleotides, the CDR3 is TGTGCCAGCAGCTTGTCGGGACATACAGGGAACACTGAAGCTTTCTTT. Translation: CASSLSGHTGNTEAFF.

The chain couples TRBV7-9 to TRBJ1-1, with a tentative D call TRBD1 (6 bases). CDR1 and CDR2 (germline): SEHNR, FQNEAQ (reference sequence). CDR3 length equals 15 residues. The CDR3 sequence is CSGRAAGGMNTEAFF. CDR3 DNA: TGTTCCGGCAGGGCCGCTGGGGGCATGAACACTGAAGCTTTCTTT.

The J gene is TRBJ2-1, the V gene TRBV7-6; the D gene is possibly TRBD2 (6 bases). Germline CDR1 SGHVS, CDR2 FNYEAQ. This CDR3 region has 14 residues. The germline V and J ends were trimmed by 3 bases and 5 bases, with 11 bases remaining between them. This CDR3 reads CASSFGGIDNEQFF. As DNA, the CDR3 is TGTGCCAGCAGCTTTGGGGGGATAGACAATGAGCAGTTCTTC. The full variable domain, in which reference TRBV7-6 and TRBJ2-1 provide the parts outside the CDR3, is GAGVSQSPRYKVTKRGQDVALRCDPISGHVSLYWYRQALGQGPEFLTYFNYEAQQDKSGLPNDRFSAERPEGSISTLTIQRTEQRDSAMYRCASSFGGIDNEQFFGPGTRLTVL.

For this clone: A junction end diverges from the germline sequence, so it may reflect a read error. This sequence joins TRBV7-9 and TRBJ2-7, with D maybe TRBD1 (5 bases). This CDR3 comprises 11 residues. Germline V CDR1 and CDR2: SEHNR, FQNEAQ (reference sequence). The CDR3 coding sequence is TGTTCCAGCAGCTTAAACAGGAAGCAGTACTTC. This translates into CSSSLNRKQYF.

The rearrangement links TRBV7-8 to TRBJ1-1, with 10 bases matching TRBD1. The CDR3 has 17 amino acids. Germline V gives CDR1 SGHVS, CDR2 FQNEAQ. V trimming: 1 base; J trimming: 0 bases; junction bases outside the gene matches: 5. The DNA for the CDR3 is TGTGCCAGCAGCTTAGGGGGGACAGGGGACCTGAACACTGAAGCTTTCTTT. Translation gives CASSLGGTGDLNTEAFF.

The rearrangement uses TRBV7-2 and TRBJ2-2, with D perhaps matching TRBD1 (6 bases). Trimming took 3 bases from V and 4 from J, leaving 12 bases between them. The CDR3 covers 15 residues. Germline V gene sequence: CDR1 SGHTA, CDR2 FQGNSA. DNA for the CDR3: TGTGCCAGCAGCTTCATAGACAGGCCCACCGGGGAGCTGTTTTTT. Protein product: CASSFIDRPTGELFF.

This clone appeared a single time. The chain carries TRBV2 and TRBJ2-7, with D tentatively TRBD1 (5 bases). Trimming pared 4 bases from V and 4 bases from J, leaving 14 bases between. The CDR3 runs to 14 residues. The germline V gene encodes CDR1 SNHLY and CDR2 FYNNEI. CDR3 loop: CASSGGHLLYEQYF. Here the CDR3 DNA reads TGTGCCAGCAGTGGTGGACACCTTCTTTACGAGCAGTACTTC.

The V call is TRBV4-3, the J call TRBJ2-1, with 10 bases aligning to TRBD2. Trimming removed 1 base from V and 3 bases from J; junction bases left unmatched: 6. The CDR3 contains 17 residues. The V gene's germline CDR1 is LGHNA and CDR2 YSLEER. The CDR3 spells CASSQGAGTSDYNEQFF. CDR3 coding DNA: TGCGCCAGCAGCCAAGGGGCCGGGACTAGCGACTACAATGAGCAGTTCTTC.

The chain is built from TRBV6-5 and TRBJ2-7; 7 nucleotides agree with TRBD1. V dropped 6 bases and J dropped 5; count of bases not matched to a gene: 10. The CDR3 sequence is 14 residues long. Germline assignment: CDR1 MNHEY and CDR2 SVGAGI. The CDR3 sequence: CASRIPGGSDEQYF. The CDR3 DNA is TGTGCCAGCAGAATACCAGGGGGATCGGACGAGCAGTACTTC.

The chain recombines TRBV29-1 with TRBJ2-7; 10 bases fit TRBD2. The CDR3 loop spans 14 amino acids. Germline V CDR1 and CDR2: SQVTM, ANQGSEA. V lost 4 bases, J lost 0 bases, and 3 bases stayed unmatched. For the CDR3, the DNA is TGCAGCGTTGGGACTAGCGGAAGCTCCTACGAGCAGTACTTC. Translating it yields CSVGTSGSSYEQYF.

The DNA for the CDR3 is TGTGCCAGCAGTCTCTCCGGGGTAGCGGGGAACGTGAGGGAGCTGTTTTTT. Its translation is CASSLSGVAGNVRELFF. The V call is TRBV27, the J call TRBJ2-2; 8 nucleotides match TRBD2. There are 17 residues in the CDR3. CDR1 and CDR2 (germline): MNHEY, SMNVEV (reference sequence). V shed 5 bases, J shed 9 bases, and the junction held 17 bases outside the gene matches.

This clone was counted a single time. The rearrangement uses TRBV19 and TRBJ2-7, with TRBD2 identical over 15 bases. Germline values: CDR1 LNHDA, CDR2 SQIVND (reference sequence). CDR3 length: 15 residues. V gave up 6 bases and J gave up 3 bases; unmatched junction bases: 3. DNA for the CDR3: TGTGCCAGTAGAAGGACTAGCGGGGGGGTCTACGAGCAGTACTTC. The encoded protein is CASRRTSGGVYEQYF.

This chain links TRBV5-1 with TRBJ1-3, with TRBD1 identical over 8 bases. Germline V gene lookup returns CDR1 SGHRS and CDR2 YFSETQ. Trimming took 0 bases from V and 0 from J; bases not matched to a gene: 5. The CDR3 contains 17 residues. The CDR3 nucleotides are TGCGCCAGCAGCTTGGTGGCAGGGGGCTACTCTGGAAACACCATATATTTT. Protein: CASSLVAGGYSGNTIYF. Full variable domain (rest looked up from reference TRBV5-1 and TRBJ1-3): KAGVTQTPRYLIKTRGQQVTLSCSPISGHRSVSWYQQTPGQGLQFLFEYFSETQRNKGNFPGRFSGRQFSNSRSEMNVSTLELGDSALYLCASSLVAGGYSGNTIYFGEGSWLTVV.

Here the CDR3 DNA reads TGTGCCAGCAGTTACTCGAGTGACAGGGGAAGCACTGAAGCTTTCTTT. As protein: CASSYSSDRGSTEAFF. The chain joins TRBV6-5 to TRBJ1-1, with 8 bases lining up with TRBD1. This CDR3 is 16 amino acids long. Germline V CDR1 and CDR2: MNHEY, SVGAGI. Germline trimming cut 0 bases from V and 4 bases from J; bases unmatched to any gene: 7.

This chain joins TRBV5-1 and TRBJ2-7; 8 positions match TRBD2. V trimming: 4 bases; J trimming: 4 bases; junction bases outside the gene matches: 10. The CDR3 extends over 15 amino acids. CDR1 and CDR2 from the germline V gene are SGHRS and YFSETQ. CDR3 in DNA: TGCGCCAGCAGCAACCATAGCGGGGAGGTGTACGAGCAGTACTTC. Residues: CASSNHSGEVYEQYF.

The chain combines TRBV5-4 with TRBJ2-7; 11 bases map to TRBD1. This CDR3 has 16 amino acids. Per germline, CDR1 SGHNT and CDR2 YYREEE (reference sequence). J lost 6 bases, V lost 4 bases, and 12 bases had no gene match. DNA of the CDR3: TGTGCCAGCAGCCCTTCACCGGGACAGGGGGTTCGCGAGCAGTACTTC. This encodes CASSPSPGQGVREQYF.

V gene TRBV7-9 combines with J gene TRBJ2-1; no definite D call. CDR1 SEHNR and CDR2 FQNEAQ come from the germline V gene (reference sequence). CDR3 length: 12 amino acids. Trimming stripped 9 bases from V and 6 bases from J, with 12 bases between. Here the CDR3 DNA reads TGTGCCAGTTTGCCGGTTGGCAATGAGCAGTTCTTC. Protein product: CASLPVGNEQFF.